A single sample gave rise to the 3 T cell receptor beta chains below, sequenced in a study of blood T cell repertoires in COVID-19. Measured with immunoSEQ multiplex PCR; TCRdb has only the in-frame clones, and not every one. Of about 200,000 clones listed, around 84% are singletons. Sample: peripheral blood. The receptors derive from a human donor in a cohort sampled during active COVID-19.

This clone was found once. This chain's CDR3 is CASSFATDMNTEAFF. The CDR3 bases are TGTGCCAGCAGTTTTGCAACAGATATGAACACTGAAGCTTTCTTT. This chain uses TRBV27 with TRBJ1-1; no firm D call. The length of the CDR3 is 15 residues. The germline V gene encodes CDR1 MNHEY and CDR2 SMNVEV (reference sequence). The V end was cut by 3 bases, the J end by 0 bases, with 11 bases between.

V and J are TRBV3-1 (or the pseudogene TRBV3-2) and TRBJ1-1; the match to TRBD1 covers 12 bases. CDR1 and CDR2 (germline): LGHDT, YNNKEL (reference sequence). The CDR3 loop spans 17 amino acids. The junction had 8 bases not matched to a gene; V was cut back by 0 bases and J by 6 bases. The chain's CDR3 is CASSQELTGQGAAEAFF. The DNA for the CDR3 is TGTGCCAGCAGCCAAGAATTAACGGGACAGGGGGCCGCTGAAGCTTTCTTT.

CDR3 in amino acids: CASTAGGNEQFF. CDR3 DNA sequence: TGTGCCAGCACTGCCGGGGGCAATGAGCAGTTCTTC. The chain is built from TRBV12-3 or TRBV12-4 and TRBJ2-1; maybe TRBD2 (6 bases). The CDR3 is made up of 12 amino acids. V shed 7 bases and J shed 6 bases, with 10 bases lying between them.